Described below is a single T cell receptor (beta chain) sequence and its context. CDR1 and CDR2 (germline): SGHAT, FQNNGV. This CDR3 region has 13 residues. V was cut by 1 base and J by 7 bases, with 10 bases left in between. Method: immunoSEQ multiplex PCR; TCRdb's copy keeps in-frame clones and lacks some. The data show about 61,000 clones, 88% seen once. The sample originates from a study of blood T cell repertoires in COVID-19. Whole-study context: PBMCs, B-cell-depleted T cells, or T cells provided the cDNA or gDNA that made up the material.

V usage is TRBV11-2 and J usage is TRBJ1-2; D is unclear. The TCR was taken from a woman in her fifties or sixties with active or convalescent COVID-19. Sequencing used peripheral blood. In DNA, the CDR3 is TGTGCCAGCAGCTTAGGTGGAGACCGTGGCTACACCTTC. Protein product: CASSLGGDRGYTF.